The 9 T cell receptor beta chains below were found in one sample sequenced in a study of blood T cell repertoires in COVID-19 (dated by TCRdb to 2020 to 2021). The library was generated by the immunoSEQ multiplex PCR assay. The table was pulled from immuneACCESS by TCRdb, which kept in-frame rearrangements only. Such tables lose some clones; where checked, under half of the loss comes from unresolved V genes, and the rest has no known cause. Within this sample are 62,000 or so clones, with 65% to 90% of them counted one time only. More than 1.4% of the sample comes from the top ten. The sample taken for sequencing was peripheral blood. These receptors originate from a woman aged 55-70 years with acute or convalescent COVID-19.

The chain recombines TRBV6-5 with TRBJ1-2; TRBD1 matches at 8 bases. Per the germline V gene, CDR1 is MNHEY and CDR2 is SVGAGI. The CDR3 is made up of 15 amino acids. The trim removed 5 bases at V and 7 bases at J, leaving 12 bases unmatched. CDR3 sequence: CASSRGRGRMGGYTF. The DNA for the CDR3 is TGTGCCAGCAGTCGAGGCAGGGGGCGCATGGGTGGCTACACCTTC.

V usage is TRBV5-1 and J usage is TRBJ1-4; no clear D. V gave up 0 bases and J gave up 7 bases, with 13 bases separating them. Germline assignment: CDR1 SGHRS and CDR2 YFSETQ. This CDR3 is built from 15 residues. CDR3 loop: CASSLDGVGVEKLFF. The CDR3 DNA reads TGCGCCAGCAGCTTGGATGGGGTCGGGGTTGAAAAACTGTTTTTT.

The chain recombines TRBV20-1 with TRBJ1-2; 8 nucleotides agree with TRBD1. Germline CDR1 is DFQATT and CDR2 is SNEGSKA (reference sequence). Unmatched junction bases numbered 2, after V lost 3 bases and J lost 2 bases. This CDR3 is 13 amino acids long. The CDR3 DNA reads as TGCAGTGCTAGTGGGGACAGGAACTATGGCTACACCTTC. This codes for CSASGDRNYGYTF.

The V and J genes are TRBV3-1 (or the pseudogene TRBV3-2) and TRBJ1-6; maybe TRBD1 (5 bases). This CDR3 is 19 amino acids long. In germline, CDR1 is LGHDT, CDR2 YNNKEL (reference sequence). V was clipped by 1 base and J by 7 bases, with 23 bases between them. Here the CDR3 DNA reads TGTGCCAGCAGCCAAGGTGTGTTGGCAGGGAGGGCGACGAATTCACCCCTCCACTTT. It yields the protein CASSQGVLAGRATNSPLHF.

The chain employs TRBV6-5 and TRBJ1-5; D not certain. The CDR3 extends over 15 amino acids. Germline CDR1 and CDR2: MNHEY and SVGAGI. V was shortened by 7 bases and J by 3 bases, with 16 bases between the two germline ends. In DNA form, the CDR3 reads TGTGCCAGCATAAGGCAACGCGGAATCAATCAGCCCCAGCATTTT. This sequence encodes CASIRQRGINQPQHF.

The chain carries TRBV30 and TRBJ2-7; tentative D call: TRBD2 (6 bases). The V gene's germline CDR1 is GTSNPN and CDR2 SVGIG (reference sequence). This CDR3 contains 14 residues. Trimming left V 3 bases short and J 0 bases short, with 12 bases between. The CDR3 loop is CAWSAGGSSYEQYF. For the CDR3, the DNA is TGTGCCTGGAGCGCAGGAGGGAGCTCCTACGAGCAGTACTTC.

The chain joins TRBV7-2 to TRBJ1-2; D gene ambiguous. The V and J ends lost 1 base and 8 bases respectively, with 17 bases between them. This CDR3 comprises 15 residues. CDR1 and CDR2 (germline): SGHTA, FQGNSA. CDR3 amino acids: CASSLDTSLWAGYTF. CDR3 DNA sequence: TGTGCCAGCAGCTTAGATACCTCGCTGTGGGCGGGCTACACCTTC.

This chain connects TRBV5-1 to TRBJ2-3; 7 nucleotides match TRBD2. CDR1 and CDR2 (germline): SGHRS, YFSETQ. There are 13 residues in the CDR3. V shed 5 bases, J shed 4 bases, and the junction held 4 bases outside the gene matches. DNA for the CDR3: TGCGCCAGCAGTTCGGGACTACCAGATACGCAGTATTTT. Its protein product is CASSSGLPDTQYF.

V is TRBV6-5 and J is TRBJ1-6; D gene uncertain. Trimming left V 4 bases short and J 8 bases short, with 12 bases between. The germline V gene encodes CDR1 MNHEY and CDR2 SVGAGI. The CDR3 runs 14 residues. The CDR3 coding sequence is TGTGCCAGCAGTTCCCCCGGTGTGGATTCACCCCTCCACTTT. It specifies CASSSPGVDSPLHF.